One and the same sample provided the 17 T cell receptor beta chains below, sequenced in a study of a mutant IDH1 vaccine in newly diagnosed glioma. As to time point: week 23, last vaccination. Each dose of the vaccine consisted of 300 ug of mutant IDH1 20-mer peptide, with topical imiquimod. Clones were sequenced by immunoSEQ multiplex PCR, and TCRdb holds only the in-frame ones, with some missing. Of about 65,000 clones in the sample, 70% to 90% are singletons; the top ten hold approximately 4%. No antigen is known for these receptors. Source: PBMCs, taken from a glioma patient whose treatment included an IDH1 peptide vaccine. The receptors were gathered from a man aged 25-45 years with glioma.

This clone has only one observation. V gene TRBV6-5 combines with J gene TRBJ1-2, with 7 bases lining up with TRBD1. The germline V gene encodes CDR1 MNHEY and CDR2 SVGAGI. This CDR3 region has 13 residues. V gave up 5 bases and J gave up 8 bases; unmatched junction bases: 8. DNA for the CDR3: TGTGCCAGCAGTGAACGGGACAGAGGGGGCTACACCTTC. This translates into CASSERDRGGYTF.

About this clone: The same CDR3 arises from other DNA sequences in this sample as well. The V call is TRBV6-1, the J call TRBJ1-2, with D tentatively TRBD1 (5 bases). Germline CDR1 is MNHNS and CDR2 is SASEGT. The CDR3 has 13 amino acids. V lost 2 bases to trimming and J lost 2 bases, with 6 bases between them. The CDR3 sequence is CASSERGNYGYTF. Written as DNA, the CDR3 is TGTGCCAGCAGTGAAAGGGGCAACTATGGCTACACCTTC.

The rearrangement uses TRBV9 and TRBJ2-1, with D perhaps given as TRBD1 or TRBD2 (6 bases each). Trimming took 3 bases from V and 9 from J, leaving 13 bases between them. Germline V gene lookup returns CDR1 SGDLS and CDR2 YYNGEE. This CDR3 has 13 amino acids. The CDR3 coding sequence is TGTGCCAGCAGCGAAGGGGGGACCGCTGAGCAGTTCTTC. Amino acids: CASSEGGTAEQFF.

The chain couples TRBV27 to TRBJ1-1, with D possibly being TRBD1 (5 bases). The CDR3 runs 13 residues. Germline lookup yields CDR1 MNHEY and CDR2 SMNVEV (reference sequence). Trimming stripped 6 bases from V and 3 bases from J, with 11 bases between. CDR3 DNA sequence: TGTGCCAGCAGGGCCCAGGGTGACACTGAAGCTTTCTTT. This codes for CASRAQGDTEAFF.

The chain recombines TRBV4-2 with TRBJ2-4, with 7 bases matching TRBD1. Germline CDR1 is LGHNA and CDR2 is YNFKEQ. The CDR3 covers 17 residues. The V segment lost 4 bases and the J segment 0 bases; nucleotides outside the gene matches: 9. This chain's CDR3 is CASSPYRQGIAKNIQYF. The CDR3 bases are TGTGCCAGCAGCCCCTATCGACAGGGAATAGCCAAAAACATTCAGTACTTC.

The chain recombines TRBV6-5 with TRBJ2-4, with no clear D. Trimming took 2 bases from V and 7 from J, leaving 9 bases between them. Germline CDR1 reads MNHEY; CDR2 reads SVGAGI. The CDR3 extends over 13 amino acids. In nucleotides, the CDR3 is TGTGCCAGCAGTTACGATGTAGGGAACATTCAGTACTTC. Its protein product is CASSYDVGNIQYF.

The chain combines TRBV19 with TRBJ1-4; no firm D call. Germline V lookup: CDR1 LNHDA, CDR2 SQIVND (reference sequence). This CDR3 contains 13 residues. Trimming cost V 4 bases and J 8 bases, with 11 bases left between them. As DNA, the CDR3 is TGTGCCAGTAGTAGGCTTGCAGAGGAAAAACTGTTTTTT. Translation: CASSRLAEEKLFF.

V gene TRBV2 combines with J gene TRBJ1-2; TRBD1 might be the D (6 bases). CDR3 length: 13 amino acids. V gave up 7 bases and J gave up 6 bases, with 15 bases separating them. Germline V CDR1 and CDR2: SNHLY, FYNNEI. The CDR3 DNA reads TGTGCCAGCAACAGGGACATCTGGAATGGCTACACCTTC. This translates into CASNRDIWNGYTF.

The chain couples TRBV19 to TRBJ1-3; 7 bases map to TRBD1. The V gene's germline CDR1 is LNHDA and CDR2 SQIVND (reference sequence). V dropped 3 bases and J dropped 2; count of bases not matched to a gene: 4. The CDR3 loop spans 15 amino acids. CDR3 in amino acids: CASSMTGTAGNTIYF. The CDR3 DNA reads TGTGCCAGTAGTATGACAGGGACGGCTGGAAACACCATATATTTT.

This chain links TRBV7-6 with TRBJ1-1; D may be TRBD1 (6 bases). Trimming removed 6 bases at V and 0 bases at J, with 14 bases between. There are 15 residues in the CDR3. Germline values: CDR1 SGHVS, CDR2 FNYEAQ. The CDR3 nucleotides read TGTGCCAGCAGTCCTACTGGGGGCTTGAACACTGAAGCTTTCTTT. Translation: CASSPTGGLNTEAFF.

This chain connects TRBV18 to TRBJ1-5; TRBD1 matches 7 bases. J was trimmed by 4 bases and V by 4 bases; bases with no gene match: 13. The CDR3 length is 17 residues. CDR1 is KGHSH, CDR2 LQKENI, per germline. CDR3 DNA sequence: TGTGCCAGCTCACGCTTATTTTCGGGACAGACGAATCAGCCCCAGCATTTT. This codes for CASSRLFSGQTNQPQHF.

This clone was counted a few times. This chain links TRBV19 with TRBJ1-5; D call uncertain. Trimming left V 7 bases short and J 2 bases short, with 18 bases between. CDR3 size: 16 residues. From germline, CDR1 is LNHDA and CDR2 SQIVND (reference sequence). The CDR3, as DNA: TGTGCCAGTACTCATGACCGGGTCAGTCGCAATCAGCCCCAGCATTTT. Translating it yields CASTHDRVSRNQPQHF.

For the CDR3, the DNA is TGTGCCAGCAGCTTGGGAGCTGAAAAACTGTTTTTT. Translating gives CASSLGAEKLFF. This chain connects TRBV5-6 to TRBJ1-4; D call uncertain. The CDR3 is 12 residues long. Germline-derived CDR1 and CDR2 are SGHDT and YYEEEE. The germline V and J ends were trimmed by 0 bases and 7 bases, with 4 bases remaining between them. Drawing the rest from reference TRBV5-6 and TRBJ1-4, the complete variable domain is DAGVTQSPTHLIKTRGQQVTLRCSPKSGHDTVSWYQQALGQGPQFIFQYYEEEERQRGNFPDRFSGHQFPNYSSELNVNALLLGDSALYLCASSLGAEKLFFGSGTQLSVL.

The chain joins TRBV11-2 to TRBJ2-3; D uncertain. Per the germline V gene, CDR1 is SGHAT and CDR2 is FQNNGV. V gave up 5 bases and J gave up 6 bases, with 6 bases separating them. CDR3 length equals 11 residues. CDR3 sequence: CASSLGDTQYF. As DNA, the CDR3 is TGTGCCAGCAGCCTAGGGGATACGCAGTATTTT.

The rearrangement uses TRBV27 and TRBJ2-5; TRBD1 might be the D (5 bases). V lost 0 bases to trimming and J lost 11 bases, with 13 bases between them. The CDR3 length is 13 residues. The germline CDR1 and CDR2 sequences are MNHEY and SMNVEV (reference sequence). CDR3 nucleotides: TGTGCCAGCAGTTTATCGTTTAAGGGGCCTCAGTACTTC. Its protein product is CASSLSFKGPQYF.

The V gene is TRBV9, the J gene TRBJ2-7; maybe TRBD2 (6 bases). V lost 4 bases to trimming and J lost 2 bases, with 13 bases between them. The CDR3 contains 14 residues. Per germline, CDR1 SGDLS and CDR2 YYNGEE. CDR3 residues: CASSLGGATYEQYF. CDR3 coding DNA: TGTGCCAGCAGCTTGGGCGGGGCCACCTACGAGCAGTACTTC.

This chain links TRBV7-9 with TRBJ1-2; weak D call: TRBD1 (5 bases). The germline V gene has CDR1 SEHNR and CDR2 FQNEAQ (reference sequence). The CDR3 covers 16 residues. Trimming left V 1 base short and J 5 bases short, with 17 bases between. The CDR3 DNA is TGTGCCAGCAGCTTAGTAATTCCAGGGATTATTTATGGCTACACCTTC. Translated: CASSLVIPGIIYGYTF.